This is a list of T cell receptor beta chains from one sample in a study of T-cell memory formation after mild COVID-19. A single record per CDR3 protein comes from TCRdb applying MiXCR to the 5' RACE reads. The sample shows roughly 400,000 distinct CDR3 sequences, approximately 24% of them seen only once. The sequenced material came from PBMCs or a T cell subset sorted from them (not recorded which). The receptors derive from an adult woman who had mild COVID-19 (a few samples of this study predate the infection). Cell type and time point are not known. Both conserved end residues are part of each CDR3. A D gene is named only where the DNA matches it firmly. The listing skips clone size in some rows; elsewhere it reads once, few, many or a size class.

V	J	size	D	length	DNA	CDR3
TRBV29-1	TRBJ2-5	few	-	14	TGCAGCGTTGAAGATGGGGTAGTGGCGGAGACCCAGTACTTC	CSVEDGVVAETQYF
TRBV6-5	TRBJ2-7	-	-	13	TGTGCCAGCAGTAGGGGGACAACCTACGAGCAGTACTTC	CASSRGTTYEQYF
TRBV12-3/TRBV12-4	TRBJ2-4	-	TRBD2	14	TGTGCCAGCAGCCCCCGACTAGCCGTAAACATTCAGTACTTC	CASSPRLAVNIQYF
TRBV9	TRBJ2-2	-	-	14	TGTGCCAGCAGCGGGGACGTGGGGTCCGGGGAGCTGTTTTTT	CASSGDVGSGELFF
TRBV6-2/TRBV6-3	TRBJ2-7	few	-	15	TGTGCCAGCAGTTACTCGAGAGGGAGCTCCTACGAGCAGTACTTC	CASSYSRGSSYEQYF
TRBV19	TRBJ1-1	-	TRBD1	14	TGTGCCAGTAGTATAGTCGGGACAGGGTCTGAAGCTTTCTTT	CASSIVGTGSEAFF
TRBV7-8	TRBJ2-5	-	-	16	TGTGCCAGCAGCTTCAGCCGGGTTTCCCGTATGGAGACCCAGTACTTC	CASSFSRVSRMETQYF
TRBV19	TRBJ2-7	-	TRBD2	15	TGTGCCAGTAGTAGGACTAGCGAAGCGATCTACGAGCAGTACTTC	CASSRTSEAIYEQYF
TRBV20-1	TRBJ2-2	-	-	15	TGCAGTGCTAGACCACAGTACGTGAACACCGGGGAGCTGTTTTTT	CSARPQYVNTGELFF
TRBV27	TRBJ2-3	-	-	13	TGTGCCAGCAGTTTAAGACCCACAGATACGCAGTATTTT	CASSLRPTDTQYF
TRBV4-2	TRBJ2-7	few	TRBD2	18	TGTGCCAGCAGCCGAATGGGACTAGCGGGGCACGATTCCTACGAGCAGTACTTC	CASSRMGLAGHDSYEQYF
TRBV4-3	TRBJ2-2	few	-	14	TGCGCCGCAGGCCGGGGGACATACACCGGGGAGCTGTTTTTT	CAAGRGTYTGELFF
TRBV7-6	TRBJ1-1	few	TRBD1	14	TGTGCCAGCAGCCAGGGACAGGCAAACACTGAAGCTTTCTTT	CASSQGQANTEAFF
TRBV7-9	TRBJ2-1	few	TRBD2	14	TGTGCCACCCTGTCGGGAGGGCCTGGCAATGAGCAGTTCTTC	CATLSGGPGNEQFF
TRBV29-1	TRBJ2-5	-	-	13	TGCAGCGTTGATCCTCAGGCCCCGGGGACCCAGTACTTC	CSVDPQAPGTQYF
TRBV6-2/TRBV6-3	TRBJ1-1	-	-	13	TGTGCCAGCAGCTACAGGGTCGCCACTGAAGCTTTCTTT	CASSYRVATEAFF
TRBV7-9	TRBJ1-5	-	-	15	TGTGCCAGCAGCTCGGCCGGGACGGGCAATCAGCCCCAGCATTTT	CASSSAGTGNQPQHF
TRBV2	TRBJ1-4	-	-	12	TGTGCCAGCAGTCCTTTTGATGAAAAACTGTTTTTT	CASSPFDEKLFF
TRBV7-9	TRBJ1-2	few	-	15	TGTGCCAGCAGCCCCCCGAGTGTGTTGGAAAGAGGCTACACCTTC	CASSPPSVLERGYTF
TRBV29-1	TRBJ1-5	few	-	13	TGCAGCGCTGGGACGGGGAGCAATCAGCCCCAGCATTTT	CSAGTGSNQPQHF
TRBV5-1	TRBJ2-7	-	TRBD1	15	TGCGCCAGCAGCGCATCCGGGACAGGGGGCTACGAGCAGTACTTC	CASSASGTGGYEQYF
TRBV7-6	TRBJ2-1	-	TRBD2	13	TGTGCCAGCAGCTGGGGCGGGGGGACTGAGCAGTTCTTC	CASSWGGGTEQFF
TRBV12-3/TRBV12-4	TRBJ2-3	-	-	12	TGTGCCAGCAGTGGACAAATTGATACGCAGTATTTT	CASSGQIDTQYF
TRBV14	TRBJ2-4	few	-	12	TGTGCCAGCAGCCAATTCGGTGGCATTCAGTACTTC	CASSQFGGIQYF
TRBV18	TRBJ2-1	-	TRBD2	12	TGTGCCAGCTCAGAGACGGGGGGTGAGCAGTTCTTC	CASSETGGEQFF
TRBV5-1	TRBJ2-5	few	TRBD1	16	TGCGCCAGCAGCTTGGTCGACAGGGGCCCTCAAGAGACCCAGTACTTC	CASSLVDRGPQETQYF
TRBV5-1	TRBJ2-1	-	-	15	TGCGCCAGCAGCGAACAGGGTTTTGGGGGGAATGAGCAGTTCTTC	CASSEQGFGGNEQFF
TRBV2	TRBJ2-2	-	-	10	TGTGCCAGCTGGTACGGGGAGCTGTTTTTT	CASWYGELFF
TRBV6-6	TRBJ1-1	few	TRBD1	13	TGTGCCAGCATTAAACAGGGGCGGACTGAAGCTTTCTTT	CASIKQGRTEAFF
TRBV24-1	TRBJ2-5	once	TRBD1	18	TGTGCCACCAGTGACCCTGCCCCGGACAGGGTGAAACAAGAGACCCAGTACTTC	CATSDPAPDRVKQETQYF
TRBV12-3/TRBV12-4	TRBJ2-5	-	TRBD1	16	TGTGCCAGCAGGCGAACCGGGACAGTTGGTCAAGAGACCCAGTACTTC	CASRRTGTVGQETQYF
TRBV7-9	TRBJ2-7	-	TRBD1	18	TGTGCCAGCAGCTTAGGTGCTCCGGGACAGGGCGTCATCTACGAGCAGTACTTC	CASSLGAPGQGVIYEQYF
TRBV5-1	TRBJ2-3	-	TRBD2	14	TGCGCCAGCAGTCGGGAGGCCTCCACAGATACGCAGTATTTT	CASSREASTDTQYF
TRBV12-3/TRBV12-4	TRBJ1-2	few	TRBD1	15	TGTGCCAGCAGTTTACCGGGACAGGGGGCAGGTGGCTACACCTTC	CASSLPGQGAGGYTF
TRBV7-9	TRBJ2-3	few	TRBD1	15	TGTGCCAGCAGCTGGACAGGAGTTAGCACAGATACGCAGTATTTT	CASSWTGVSTDTQYF
TRBV20-1	TRBJ2-7	few	-	14	TGCAGTGCTATCAGTGCCCTCGCTTCGTCCGAGCAGTACTTC	CSAISALASSEQYF
TRBV11-1	TRBJ1-1	-	-	14	TGTGCCAGCAGGAGACAAACAGTGAACACTGAAGCTTTCTTT	CASRRQTVNTEAFF
TRBV10-3	TRBJ2-5	few	TRBD2	14	TGTGCCATCAGTGCCGGGACTAGCGCTGAGACCCAGTACTTC	CAISAGTSAETQYF
TRBV7-2	TRBJ1-1	few	-	17	TGTGCCAGCAGCCCACAGGTTGGGGGGGGGTTGGACACTGAAGCTTTCTTT	CASSPQVGGGLDTEAFF
TRBV7-9	TRBJ2-1	-	TRBD2	13	TGTGCCAGCAGCCTCCGTAGCGGGGACGAGCAGTTCTTC	CASSLRSGDEQFF
TRBV7-2	TRBJ2-1	-	-	16	TGTGCCAGCAGCTTAGCCACTAGCTTGGGCTACAATGAGCAGTTCTTC	CASSLATSLGYNEQFF